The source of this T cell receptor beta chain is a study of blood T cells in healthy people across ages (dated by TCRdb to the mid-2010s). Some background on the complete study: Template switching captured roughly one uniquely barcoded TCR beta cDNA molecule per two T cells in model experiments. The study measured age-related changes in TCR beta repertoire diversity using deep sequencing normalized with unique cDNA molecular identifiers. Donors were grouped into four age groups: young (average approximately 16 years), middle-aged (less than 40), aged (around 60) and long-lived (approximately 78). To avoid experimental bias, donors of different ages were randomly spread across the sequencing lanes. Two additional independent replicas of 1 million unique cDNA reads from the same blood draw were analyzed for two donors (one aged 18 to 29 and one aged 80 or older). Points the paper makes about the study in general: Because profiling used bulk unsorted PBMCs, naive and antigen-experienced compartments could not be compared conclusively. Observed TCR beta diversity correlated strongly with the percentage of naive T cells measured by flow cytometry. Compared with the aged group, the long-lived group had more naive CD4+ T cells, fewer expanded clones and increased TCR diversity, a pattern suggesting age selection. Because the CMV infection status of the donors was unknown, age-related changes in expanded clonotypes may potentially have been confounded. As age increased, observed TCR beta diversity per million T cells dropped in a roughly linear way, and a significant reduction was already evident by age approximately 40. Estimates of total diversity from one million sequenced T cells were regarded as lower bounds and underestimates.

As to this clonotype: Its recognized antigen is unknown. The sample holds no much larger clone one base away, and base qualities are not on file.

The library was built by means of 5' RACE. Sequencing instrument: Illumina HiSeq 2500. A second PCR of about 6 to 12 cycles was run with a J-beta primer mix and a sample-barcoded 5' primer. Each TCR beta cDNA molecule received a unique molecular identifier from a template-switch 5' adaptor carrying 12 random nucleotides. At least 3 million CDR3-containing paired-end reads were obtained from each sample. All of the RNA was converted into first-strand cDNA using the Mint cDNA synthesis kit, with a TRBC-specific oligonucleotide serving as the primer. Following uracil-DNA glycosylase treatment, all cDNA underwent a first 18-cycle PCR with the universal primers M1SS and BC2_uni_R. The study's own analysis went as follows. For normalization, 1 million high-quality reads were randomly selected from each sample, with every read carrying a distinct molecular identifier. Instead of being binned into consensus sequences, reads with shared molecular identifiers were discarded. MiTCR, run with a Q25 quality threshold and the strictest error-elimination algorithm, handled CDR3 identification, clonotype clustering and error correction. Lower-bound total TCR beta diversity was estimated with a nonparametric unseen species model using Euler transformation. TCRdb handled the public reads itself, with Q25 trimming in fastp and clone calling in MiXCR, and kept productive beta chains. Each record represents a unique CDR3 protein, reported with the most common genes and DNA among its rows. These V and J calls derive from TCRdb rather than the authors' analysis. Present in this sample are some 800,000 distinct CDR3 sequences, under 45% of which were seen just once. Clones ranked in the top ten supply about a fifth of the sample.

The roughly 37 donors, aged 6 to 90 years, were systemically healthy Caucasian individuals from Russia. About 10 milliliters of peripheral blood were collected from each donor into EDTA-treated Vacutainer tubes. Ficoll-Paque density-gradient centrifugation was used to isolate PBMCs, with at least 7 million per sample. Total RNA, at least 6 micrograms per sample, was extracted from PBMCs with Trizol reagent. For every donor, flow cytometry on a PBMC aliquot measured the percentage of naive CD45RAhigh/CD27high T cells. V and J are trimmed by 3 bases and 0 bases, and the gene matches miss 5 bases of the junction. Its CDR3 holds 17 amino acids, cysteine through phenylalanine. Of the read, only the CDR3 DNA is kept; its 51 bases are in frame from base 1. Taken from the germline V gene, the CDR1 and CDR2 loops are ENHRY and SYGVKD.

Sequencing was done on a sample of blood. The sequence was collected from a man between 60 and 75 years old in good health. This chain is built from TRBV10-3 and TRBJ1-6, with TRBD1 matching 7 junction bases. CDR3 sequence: CAISDQGQSSYNSPLHF. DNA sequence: TGTGCCATCAGTGACCAGGGACAGAGCTCCTATAATTCACCCCTCCACTTT.